The 2 T cell receptor beta chains below were found in one sample sequenced in a study of blood T cell repertoires in COVID-19. Method: immunoSEQ multiplex PCR; TCRdb's copy keeps in-frame clones and lacks some. Of hundreds of thousands of clones in the sample, about 85% were seen once. The sample taken for sequencing was peripheral blood. These receptors originate from a man in his sixties who had recovered from COVID-19.

The chain carries TRBV18 and TRBJ1-2, with D possibly matching TRBD1 (5 bases). Between the trimmed V and J ends, which lost 0 bases and 6 bases, there was a span of 17 bases. Germline CDR1 and CDR2: KGHSH and LQKENI. This CDR3 is 16 amino acids long. CDR3: CASSPPGLGGFNGYTF. Written as DNA, the CDR3 is TGTGCCAGCTCACCACCAGGACTCGGGGGGTTCAATGGCTACACCTTC.

The CDR3 here is CASSLVLAGPPNRRETQYF. DNA of the CDR3: TGTGCCAGCAGCTTAGTCCTTGCGGGGCCGCCGAACCGGCGAGAGACCCAGTACTTC. The J gene is TRBJ2-5, the V gene TRBV7-8; TRBD2 might be the D (6 bases). The V gene lost 1 base and the J gene lost 4 bases, with 25 bases spanning the gap. This CDR3 is built from 19 residues. Germline V gene sequence: CDR1 SGHVS, CDR2 FQNEAQ.